The entry below describes one T cell receptor (beta chain). Its target is not known. Vbeta (60) and Jbeta (13) primers were used in the PCR. The data were produced by immunoSEQ multiplex PCR, yet TCRdb's version contains in-frame clones alone and is incomplete. The sample lists approximately 120,000 clones; about 80% were seen once. This entry comes from a study of cytomegalovirus exposure and HLA in healthy donors. On the study more broadly: Researchers previously reported finding roughly 120 million unique TCR beta sequences from around 200 million T cells.

Study-wide results and limits: Specificity for CMV antigens was confirmed in vitro for a few of the CMV-associated chains. Certain indistinguishable V segments, among them TRBV6-2 and TRBV6-3, were excluded.

This CDR3 spans 11 amino acids. Trimming removed 5 bases from V and 5 bases from J, with 6 bases in between. Germline CDR1 reads MNHNY; CDR2 reads SVGAGI (reference sequence). When sampled, the donors appeared nominally healthy, though they likely had unrecorded immune exposures. Sequencing input: PBMCs. V and J are TRBV6-6 and TRBJ1-1, with unresolved D. The source of this sequence is a man aged 45-65 years in good health and CMV-seronegative. This CDR3 reads CASSPRTEAFF. The CDR3 bases are TGTGCCAGCAGTCCCAGGACTGAAGCTTTCTTT.